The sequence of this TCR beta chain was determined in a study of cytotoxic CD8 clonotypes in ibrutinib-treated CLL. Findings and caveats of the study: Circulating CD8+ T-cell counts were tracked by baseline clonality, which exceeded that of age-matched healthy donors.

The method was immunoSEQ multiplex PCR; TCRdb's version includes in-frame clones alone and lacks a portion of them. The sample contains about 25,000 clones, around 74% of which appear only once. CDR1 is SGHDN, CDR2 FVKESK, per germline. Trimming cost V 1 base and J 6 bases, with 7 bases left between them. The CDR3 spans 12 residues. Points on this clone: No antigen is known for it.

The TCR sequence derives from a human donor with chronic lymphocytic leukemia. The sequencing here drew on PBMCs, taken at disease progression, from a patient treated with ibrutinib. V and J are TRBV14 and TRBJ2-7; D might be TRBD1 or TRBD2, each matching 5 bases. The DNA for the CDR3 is TGTGCCAGCAGCCAAGCAGGGACCGAGCAGTACTTC. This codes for CASSQAGTEQYF.